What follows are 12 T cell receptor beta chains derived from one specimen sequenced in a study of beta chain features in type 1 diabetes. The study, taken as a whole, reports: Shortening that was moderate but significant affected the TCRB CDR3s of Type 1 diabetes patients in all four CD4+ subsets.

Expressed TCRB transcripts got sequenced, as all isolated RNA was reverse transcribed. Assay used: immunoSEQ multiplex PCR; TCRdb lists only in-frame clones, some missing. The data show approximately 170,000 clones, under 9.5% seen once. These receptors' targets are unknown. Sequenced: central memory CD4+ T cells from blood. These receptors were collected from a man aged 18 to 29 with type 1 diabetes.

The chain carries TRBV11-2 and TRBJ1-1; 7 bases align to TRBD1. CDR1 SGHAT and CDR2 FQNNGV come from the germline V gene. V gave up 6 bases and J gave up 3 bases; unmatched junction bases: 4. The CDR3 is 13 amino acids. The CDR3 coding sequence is TGTGCCAGCAGTTTGACAGGGCACACTGAAGCTTTCTTT. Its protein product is CASSLTGHTEAFF.

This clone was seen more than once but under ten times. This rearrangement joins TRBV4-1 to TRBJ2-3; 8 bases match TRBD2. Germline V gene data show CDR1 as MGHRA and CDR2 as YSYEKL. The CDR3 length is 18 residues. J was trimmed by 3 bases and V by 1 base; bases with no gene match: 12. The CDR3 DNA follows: TGCGCCAGCAGCCAAGGGGGAGTGGGCGGGAGGAATACAGATACGCAGTATTTT. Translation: CASSQGGVGGRNTDTQYF.

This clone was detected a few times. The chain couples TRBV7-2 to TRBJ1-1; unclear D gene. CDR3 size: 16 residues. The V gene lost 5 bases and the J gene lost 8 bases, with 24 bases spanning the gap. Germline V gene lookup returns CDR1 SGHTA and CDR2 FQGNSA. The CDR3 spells CASSPNWFSSGSEAFF. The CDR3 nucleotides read TGTGCCAGCAGCCCCAACTGGTTTTCGTCGGGTTCCGAAGCTTTCTTT.

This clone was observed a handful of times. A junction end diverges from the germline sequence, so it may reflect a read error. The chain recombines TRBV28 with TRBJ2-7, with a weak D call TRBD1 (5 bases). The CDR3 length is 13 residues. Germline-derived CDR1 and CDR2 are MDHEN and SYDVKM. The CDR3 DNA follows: TGTGCCAGCAGTTCGCAGGGCCTTTACGGGCAGTACTTC. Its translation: CASSSQGLYGQYF.

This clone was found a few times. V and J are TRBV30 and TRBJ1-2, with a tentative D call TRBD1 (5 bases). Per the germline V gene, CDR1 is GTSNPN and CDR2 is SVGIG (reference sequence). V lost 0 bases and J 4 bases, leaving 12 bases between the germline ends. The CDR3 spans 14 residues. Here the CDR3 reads CAWSVGVGPYGYTF. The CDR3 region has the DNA TGTGCCTGGAGTGTAGGGGTAGGACCCTATGGCTACACCTTC. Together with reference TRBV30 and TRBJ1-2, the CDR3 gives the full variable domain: SQTIHQWPATLVQPVGSPLSLECTVEGTSNPNLYWYRQAAGRGLQLLFYSVGIGQISSEVPQNLSASRPQDRQFILSSKKLLLSDSGFYLCAWSVGVGPYGYTFGSGTRLTVV.

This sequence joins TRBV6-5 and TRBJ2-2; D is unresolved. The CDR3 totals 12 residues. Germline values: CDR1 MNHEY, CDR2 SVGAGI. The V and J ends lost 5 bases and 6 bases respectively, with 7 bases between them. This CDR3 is CASSRQAGELFF. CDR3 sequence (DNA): TGTGCCAGCAGTCGCCAGGCCGGGGAGCTGTTTTTT.

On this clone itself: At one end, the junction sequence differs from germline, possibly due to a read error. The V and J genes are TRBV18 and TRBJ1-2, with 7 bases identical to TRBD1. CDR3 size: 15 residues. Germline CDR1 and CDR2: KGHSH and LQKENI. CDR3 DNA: TGTGCCAGTTCACCACCCGGACAGGAGACCTATGGCTACACCTTC. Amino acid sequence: CASSPPGQETYGYTF.

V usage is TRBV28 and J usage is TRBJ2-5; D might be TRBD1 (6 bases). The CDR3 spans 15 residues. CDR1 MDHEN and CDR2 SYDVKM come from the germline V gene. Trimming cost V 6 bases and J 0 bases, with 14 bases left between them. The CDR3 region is CASRPPGHNQETQYF. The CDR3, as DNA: TGTGCCAGCAGGCCACCGGGACACAACCAAGAGACCCAGTACTTC.

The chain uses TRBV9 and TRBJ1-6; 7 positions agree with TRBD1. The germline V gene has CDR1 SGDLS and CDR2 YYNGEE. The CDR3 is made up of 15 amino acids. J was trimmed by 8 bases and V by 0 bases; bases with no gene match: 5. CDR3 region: CASSVAETGDSPLHF. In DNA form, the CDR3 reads TGTGCCAGCAGCGTAGCTGAAACAGGGGATTCACCCCTCCACTTT.

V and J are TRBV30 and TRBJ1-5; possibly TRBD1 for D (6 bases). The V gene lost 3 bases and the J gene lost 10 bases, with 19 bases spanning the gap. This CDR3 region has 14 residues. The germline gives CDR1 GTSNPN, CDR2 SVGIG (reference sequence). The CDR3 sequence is CAWSVTGWWGPQHF. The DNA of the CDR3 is TGTGCCTGGAGCGTTACAGGGTGGTGGGGCCCCCAGCATTTT.

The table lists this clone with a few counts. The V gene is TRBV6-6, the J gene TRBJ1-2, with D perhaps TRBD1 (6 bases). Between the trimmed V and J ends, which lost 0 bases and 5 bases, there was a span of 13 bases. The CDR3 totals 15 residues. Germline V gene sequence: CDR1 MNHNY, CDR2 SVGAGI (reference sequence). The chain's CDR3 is CASSYSKQGRYGYTF. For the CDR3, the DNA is TGTGCCAGCAGTTACTCGAAACAGGGTCGTTATGGCTACACCTTC.

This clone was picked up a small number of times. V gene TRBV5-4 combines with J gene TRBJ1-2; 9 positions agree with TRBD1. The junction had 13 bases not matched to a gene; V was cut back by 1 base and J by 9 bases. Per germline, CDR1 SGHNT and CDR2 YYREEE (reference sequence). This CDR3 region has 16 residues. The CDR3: CASSLPPGQGTLSYTF. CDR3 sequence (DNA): TGTGCCAGCAGCTTGCCTCCGGGACAGGGTACCCTCAGCTACACCTTC.